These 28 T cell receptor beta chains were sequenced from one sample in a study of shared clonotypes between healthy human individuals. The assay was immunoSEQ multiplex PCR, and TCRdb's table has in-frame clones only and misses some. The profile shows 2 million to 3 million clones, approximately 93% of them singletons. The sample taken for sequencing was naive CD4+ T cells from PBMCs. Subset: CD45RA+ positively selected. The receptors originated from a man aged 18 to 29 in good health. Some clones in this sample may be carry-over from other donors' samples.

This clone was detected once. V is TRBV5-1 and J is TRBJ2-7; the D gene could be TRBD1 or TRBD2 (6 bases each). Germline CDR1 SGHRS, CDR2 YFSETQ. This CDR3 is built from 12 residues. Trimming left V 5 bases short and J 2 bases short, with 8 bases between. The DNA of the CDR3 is TGCGCCAGCAGGGAGGGGGCCTACGAGCAGTACTTC. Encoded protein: CASREGAYEQYF. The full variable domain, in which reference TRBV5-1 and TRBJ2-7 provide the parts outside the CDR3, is KAGVTQTPRYLIKTRGQQVTLSCSPISGHRSVSWYQQTPGQGLQFLFEYFSETQRNKGNFPGRFSGRQFSNSRSEMNVSTLELGDSALYLCASREGAYEQYFGPGTRLTVT.

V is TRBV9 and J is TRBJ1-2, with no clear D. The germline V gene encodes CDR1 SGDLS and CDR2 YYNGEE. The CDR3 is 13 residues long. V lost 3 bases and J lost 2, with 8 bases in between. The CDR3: CASSAGRNYGYTF. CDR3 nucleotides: TGTGCCAGCAGCGCCGGACGGAACTATGGCTACACCTTC.

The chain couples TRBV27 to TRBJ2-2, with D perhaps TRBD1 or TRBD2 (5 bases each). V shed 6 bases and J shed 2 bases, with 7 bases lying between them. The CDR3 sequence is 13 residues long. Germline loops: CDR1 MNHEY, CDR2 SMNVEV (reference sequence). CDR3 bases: TGTGCCAGCAGGGGACGAAACACCGGGGAGCTGTTTTTT. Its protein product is CASRGRNTGELFF.

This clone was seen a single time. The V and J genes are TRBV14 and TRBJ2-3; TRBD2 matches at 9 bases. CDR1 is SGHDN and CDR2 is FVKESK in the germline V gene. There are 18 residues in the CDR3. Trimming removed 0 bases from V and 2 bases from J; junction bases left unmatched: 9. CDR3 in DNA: TGTGCCAGCAGCCAAGATGTGAGCGGGAGGCTCAACACAGATACGCAGTATTTT. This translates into CASSQDVSGRLNTDTQYF.

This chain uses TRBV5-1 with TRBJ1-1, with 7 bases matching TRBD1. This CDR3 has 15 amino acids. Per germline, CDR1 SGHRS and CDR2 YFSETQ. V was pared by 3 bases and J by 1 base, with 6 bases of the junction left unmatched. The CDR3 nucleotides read TGCGCCAGCAGCTCGATCGGGACAGCGAACACTGAAGCTTTCTTT. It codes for CASSSIGTANTEAFF.

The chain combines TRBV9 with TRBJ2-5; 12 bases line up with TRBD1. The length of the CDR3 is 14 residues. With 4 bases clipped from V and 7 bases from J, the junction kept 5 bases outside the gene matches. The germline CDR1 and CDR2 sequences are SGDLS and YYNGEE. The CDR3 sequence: CASSPGTGGGTQYF. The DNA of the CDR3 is TGTGCCAGCAGCCCCGGGACAGGGGGCGGGACCCAGTACTTC.

The CDR3 is CASSERYRGSEQYF. CDR3 coding DNA: TGTGCCAGCAGTGAGAGATACAGGGGAAGCGAGCAGTACTTC. The rearrangement links TRBV6-1 to TRBJ2-7; 7 bases map to TRBD1. Germline CDR1 and CDR2: MNHNS and SASEGT. There are 14 residues in the CDR3. Trimming at V came to 3 bases and at J to 6 bases, leaving 8 bases not matched to a gene.

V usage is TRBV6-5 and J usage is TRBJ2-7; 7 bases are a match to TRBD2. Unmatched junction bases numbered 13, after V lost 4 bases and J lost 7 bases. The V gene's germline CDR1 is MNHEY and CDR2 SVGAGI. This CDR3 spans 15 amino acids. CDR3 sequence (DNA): TGTGCCAGCAGTTCCCCCCCGAGCGGGACTAATGAGCAGTACTTC. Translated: CASSSPPSGTNEQYF.

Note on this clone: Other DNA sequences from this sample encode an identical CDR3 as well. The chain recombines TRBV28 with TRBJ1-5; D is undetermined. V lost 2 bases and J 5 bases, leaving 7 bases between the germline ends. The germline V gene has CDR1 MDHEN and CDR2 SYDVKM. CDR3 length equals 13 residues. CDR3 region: CASSLTGYQPQHF. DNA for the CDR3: TGTGCCAGCAGTTTAACGGGGTATCAGCCCCAGCATTTT.

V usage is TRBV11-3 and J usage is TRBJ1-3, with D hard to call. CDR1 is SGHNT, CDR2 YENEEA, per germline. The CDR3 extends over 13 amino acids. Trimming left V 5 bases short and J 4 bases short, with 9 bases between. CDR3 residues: CASSTEEGNTIYF. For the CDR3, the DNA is TGTGCCAGCAGCACCGAGGAGGGAAACACCATATATTTT.

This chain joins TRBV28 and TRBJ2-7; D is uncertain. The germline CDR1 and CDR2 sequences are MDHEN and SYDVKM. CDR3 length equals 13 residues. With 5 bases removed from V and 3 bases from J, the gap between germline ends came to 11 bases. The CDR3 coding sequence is TGTGCCAGCAGTCCGAGGAACCTCTACGAGCAGTACTTC. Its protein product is CASSPRNLYEQYF.

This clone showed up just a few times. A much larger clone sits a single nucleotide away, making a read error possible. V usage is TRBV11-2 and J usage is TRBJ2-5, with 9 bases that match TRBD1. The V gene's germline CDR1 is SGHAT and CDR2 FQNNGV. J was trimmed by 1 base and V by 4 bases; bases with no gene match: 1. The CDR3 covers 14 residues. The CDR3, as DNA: TGTGCCAGCAGCTGGGGACAGGGCCAAGAGACCCAGTACTTC. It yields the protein CASSWGQGQETQYF.

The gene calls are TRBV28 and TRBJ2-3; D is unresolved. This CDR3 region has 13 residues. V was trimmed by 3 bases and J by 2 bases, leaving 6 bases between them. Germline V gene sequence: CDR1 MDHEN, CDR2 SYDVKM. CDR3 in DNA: TGTGCCAGCAGTTTTCGTTTCACAGATACGCAGTATTTT. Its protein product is CASSFRFTDTQYF.

The CDR3 spells CASSLVGTGGNGYTF. As DNA, the CDR3 is TGTGCCAGCAGCTTGGTTGGGACAGGGGGCAATGGCTACACCTTC. The gene calls are TRBV5-4 and TRBJ1-2; 12 nucleotides align to TRBD1. CDR3 length: 15 residues. The V and J ends lost 0 bases and 6 bases, in that order; junction bases with no gene match: 3. Germline V CDR1 and CDR2: SGHNT, YYREEE (reference sequence).

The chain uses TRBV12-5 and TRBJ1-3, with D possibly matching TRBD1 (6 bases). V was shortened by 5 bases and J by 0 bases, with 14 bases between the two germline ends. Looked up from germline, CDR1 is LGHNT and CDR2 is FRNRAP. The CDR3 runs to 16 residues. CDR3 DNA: TGTGCTAGTGGTCTGGACAGCAAAAACTCTGGAAACACCATATATTTT. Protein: CASGLDSKNSGNTIYF. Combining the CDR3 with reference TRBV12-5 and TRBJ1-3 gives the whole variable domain DARVTQTPRHKVTEMGQEVTMRCQPILGHNTVFWYRQTMMQGLELLAYFRNRAPLDDSGMPKDRFSAEMPDATLATLKIQPSEPRDSAVYFCASGLDSKNSGNTIYFGEGSWLTVV.

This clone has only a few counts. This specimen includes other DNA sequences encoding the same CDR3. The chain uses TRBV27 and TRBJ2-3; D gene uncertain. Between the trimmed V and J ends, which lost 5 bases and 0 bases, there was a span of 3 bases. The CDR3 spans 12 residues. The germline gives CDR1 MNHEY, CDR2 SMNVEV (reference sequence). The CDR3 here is CASSPSTDTQYF. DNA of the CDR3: TGTGCCAGCAGTCCGAGCACAGATACGCAGTATTTT.

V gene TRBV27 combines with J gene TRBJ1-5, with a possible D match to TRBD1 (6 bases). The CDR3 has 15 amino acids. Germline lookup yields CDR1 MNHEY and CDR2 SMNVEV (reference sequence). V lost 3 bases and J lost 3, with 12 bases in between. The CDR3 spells CASSFAGAYNQPQHF. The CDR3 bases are TGTGCCAGCAGTTTTGCAGGGGCCTACAATCAGCCCCAGCATTTT.

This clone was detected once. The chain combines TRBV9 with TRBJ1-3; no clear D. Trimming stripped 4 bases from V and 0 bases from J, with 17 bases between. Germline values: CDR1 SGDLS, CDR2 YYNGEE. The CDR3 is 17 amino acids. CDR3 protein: CASSSTEGAISGNTIYF. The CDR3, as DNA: TGTGCCAGCAGCTCCACCGAGGGAGCAATCTCTGGAAACACCATATATTTT. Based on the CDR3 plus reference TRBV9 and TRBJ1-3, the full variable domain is DSGVTQTPKHLITATGQRVTLRCSPRSGDLSVYWYQQSLDQGLQFLIQYYNGEERAKGNILERFSAQQFPDLHSELNLSSLELGDSALYFCASSSTEGAISGNTIYFGEGSWLTVV.

As DNA, the CDR3 is TGCGCCAGCAGCCAAGAAAGGGGGGATACGCAGTATTTT. Translated: CASSQERGDTQYF. The chain joins TRBV4-3 to TRBJ2-3; D may be TRBD1 (6 bases). Germline loops: CDR1 LGHNA, CDR2 YSLEER. Trimming left V 0 bases short and J 6 bases short, with 7 bases between. CDR3 length equals 13 residues.

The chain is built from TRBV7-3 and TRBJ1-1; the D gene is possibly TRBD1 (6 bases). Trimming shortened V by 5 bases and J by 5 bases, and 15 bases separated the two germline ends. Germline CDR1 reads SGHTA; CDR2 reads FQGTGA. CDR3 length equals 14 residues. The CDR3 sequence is CASSPDRYVTEAFF. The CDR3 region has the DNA TGTGCCAGCAGCCCCGACAGGTACGTTACTGAAGCTTTCTTT.

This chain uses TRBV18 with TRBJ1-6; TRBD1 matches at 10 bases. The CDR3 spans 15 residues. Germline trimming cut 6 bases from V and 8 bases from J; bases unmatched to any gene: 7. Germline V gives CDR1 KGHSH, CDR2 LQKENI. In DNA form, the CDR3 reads TGTGCCAGCTCCCCGGGACAGGGGACATATTCACCCCTCCACTTT. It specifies CASSPGQGTYSPLHF.

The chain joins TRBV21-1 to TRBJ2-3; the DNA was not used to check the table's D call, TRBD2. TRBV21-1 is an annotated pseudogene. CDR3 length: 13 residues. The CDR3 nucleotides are TGTGCCAGCAGCAACCGTCGCGGCCTCAGGCAGTATTTT. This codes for CASSNRRGLRQYF.

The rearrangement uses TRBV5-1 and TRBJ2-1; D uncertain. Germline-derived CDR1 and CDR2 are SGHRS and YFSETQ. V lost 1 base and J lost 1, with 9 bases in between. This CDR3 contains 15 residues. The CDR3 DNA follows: TGCGCCAGCAGCTTGAAGGCGCCGTCCTACAATGAGCAGTTCTTC. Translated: CASSLKAPSYNEQFF.

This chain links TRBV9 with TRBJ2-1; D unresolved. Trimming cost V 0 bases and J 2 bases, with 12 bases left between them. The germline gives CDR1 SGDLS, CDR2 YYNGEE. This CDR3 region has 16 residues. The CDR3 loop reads CASSVVPGLTYNEQFF. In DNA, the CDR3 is TGTGCCAGCAGCGTAGTTCCGGGCCTAACCTACAATGAGCAGTTCTTC.

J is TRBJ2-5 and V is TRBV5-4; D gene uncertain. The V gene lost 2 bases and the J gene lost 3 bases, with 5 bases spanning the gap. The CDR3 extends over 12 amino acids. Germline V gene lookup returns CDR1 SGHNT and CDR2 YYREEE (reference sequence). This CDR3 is CASSFQKETQYF. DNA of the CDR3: TGTGCCAGCAGCTTTCAGAAAGAGACCCAGTACTTC.

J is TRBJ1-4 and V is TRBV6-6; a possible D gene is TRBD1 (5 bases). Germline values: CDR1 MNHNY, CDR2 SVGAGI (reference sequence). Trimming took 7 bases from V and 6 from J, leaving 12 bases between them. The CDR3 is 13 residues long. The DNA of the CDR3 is TGTGCCAGCAACAGACAGAGGGATGAAAAACTGTTTTTT. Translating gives CASNRQRDEKLFF.

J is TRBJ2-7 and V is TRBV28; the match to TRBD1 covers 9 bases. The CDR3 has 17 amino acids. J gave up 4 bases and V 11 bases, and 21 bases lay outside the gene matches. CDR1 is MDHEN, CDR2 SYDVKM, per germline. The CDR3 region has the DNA TGTGCCGGCTCCCGTTCGGGACAGGGTTTTATAGGTTACGAGCAGTACTTC. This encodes CAGSRSGQGFIGYEQYF.

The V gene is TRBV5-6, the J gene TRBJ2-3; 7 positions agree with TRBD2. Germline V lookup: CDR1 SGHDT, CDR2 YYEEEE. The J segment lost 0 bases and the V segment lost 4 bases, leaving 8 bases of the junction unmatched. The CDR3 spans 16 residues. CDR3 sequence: CASSRGPSGSTDTQYF. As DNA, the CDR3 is TGTGCCAGCAGCCGTGGCCCTAGCGGTAGCACAGATACGCAGTATTTT.